A single sample is the source of the 5 T cell receptor beta chains below, sequenced in a study of identical twins. TCRdb reprocessed the 5' RACE reads via MiXCR and lists one record per CDR3 protein. The profile shows about 100,000 distinct CDR3 sequences, 5.9% of them singletons. Material for sequencing was memory T cells sorted from blood. Every receptor here comes from a woman between 45 and 65 years old in good health.

At least ten counts were recorded for this clonotype. The J gene is TRBJ1-5, the V gene TRBV7-8; the D is unclear. The V and J ends lost 5 bases and 4 bases respectively, with 12 bases between them. CDR3 length: 14 residues. CDR1 is SGHVS, CDR2 FQNEAQ, per germline. The CDR3 nucleotides read TGTGCCAGCAGCCCCGGGAGGGTAAATCAGCCCCAGCATTTT. Translation gives CASSPGRVNQPQHF.

This clonotype was recorded at least ten times. The rearrangement links TRBV5-5 to TRBJ2-3; 7 positions agree with TRBD2. The CDR3 is 15 residues long. V gave up 0 bases and J gave up 6 bases; unmatched junction bases: 7. Per germline, CDR1 SGHKS and CDR2 YYEKEE (reference sequence). The CDR3 loop reads CASSLGGGPRDTQYF. In DNA, the CDR3 is TGTGCCAGCAGCTTGGGGGGGGGACCGCGGGATACGCAGTATTTT.

The table lists this clonotype with many counts. The chain joins TRBV24-1 to TRBJ2-1; 10 bases map to TRBD2. The CDR3 spans 15 residues. Germline CDR1 is KGHDR and CDR2 is SFDVKD. V lost 7 bases and J lost 3; bases outside the gene matches: 5. The CDR3 coding sequence is TGTGCCACCAGCCGCCCTAGCGGGAGCTACAATGAGCAGTTCTTC. This encodes CATSRPSGSYNEQFF.

This clonotype was recorded many times. DNA of the CDR3: TGCGCCAGCAGCTTCACAGGGTCCGGGGAGCTGTTTTTT. Protein product: CASSFTGSGELFF. The rearrangement joins TRBV5-1 to TRBJ2-2, with a possible D match to TRBD1 (6 bases). Germline V gene data show CDR1 as SGHRS and CDR2 as YFSETQ. This CDR3 is built from 13 residues. Trimming removed 2 bases from V and 6 bases from J, with 8 bases in between.

The genes are TRBV6-5 and TRBJ2-2; 10 bases match TRBD1. The CDR3 runs to 17 residues. V gave up 6 bases and J gave up 4 bases; unmatched junction bases: 11. Germline CDR1 and CDR2: MNHEY and SVGAGI. The CDR3, as DNA: TGTGCCAGCAGACTATCTTCGGGACAGGGGCCCACCGGGGAGCTGTTTTTT. Protein product: CASRLSSGQGPTGELFF.